The 11 T cell receptor beta chains given below trace back to one sample, sequenced in a study of T cell responses to AZD1222 COVID-19 vaccine. The assay was immunoSEQ multiplex PCR, and TCRdb's table has in-frame clones only and misses some. The repertoire holds more than 85,000 clones, 85% to 90% seen once, with 16% in the top ten. The sample in question was peripheral blood, obtained on day 0 of AZD1222 vaccination. Receptor source: an adult in good health.

This CDR3 reads CASSEMGDRGFYSNQPQHF. CDR3 DNA sequence: TGTGCCAGCAGTGAAATGGGGGACAGGGGATTCTATAGCAATCAGCCCCAGCATTTT. The chain uses TRBV6-1 and TRBJ1-5; 10 nucleotides align to TRBD1. This CDR3 spans 19 amino acids. The germline V gene encodes CDR1 MNHNS and CDR2 SASEGT. With 2 bases clipped from V and 0 bases from J, the junction kept 10 bases outside the gene matches.

V and J are TRBV7-8 and TRBJ2-7, with 10 nucleotides matching TRBD1. In germline, CDR1 is SGHVS, CDR2 FQNEAQ. The trim removed 5 bases at V and 2 bases at J, leaving 6 bases unmatched. The CDR3 is 15 residues long. The CDR3 DNA reads as TGTGCCAGCAGCCCCCGGGGACAGGGGACCTACGAGCAGTACTTC. It specifies CASSPRGQGTYEQYF.

The chain uses TRBV5-1 and TRBJ1-6, with unresolved D. Deletions cut 6 bases from V and 5 bases from J, with 9 bases between. Germline loops: CDR1 SGHRS, CDR2 YFSETQ. This CDR3 comprises 13 residues. The CDR3 sequence: CASTLANNSPLHF. Here the CDR3 DNA reads TGCGCCAGCACCCTGGCCAATAATTCACCCCTCCACTTT.

The chain joins TRBV3-1 (or the pseudogene TRBV3-2) to TRBJ2-1; D gene ambiguous. This CDR3 has 13 residues. Germline CDR1 reads LGHDT; CDR2 reads YNNKEL (reference sequence). With 3 bases removed from V and 7 bases from J, the gap between germline ends came to 10 bases. CDR3 residues: CASSHEVGNEQFF. CDR3 nucleotide sequence: TGTGCCAGCAGCCACGAAGTTGGGAATGAGCAGTTCTTC.

A single count supports this clone. This chain uses TRBV18 with TRBJ1-1, with TRBD1 matching over 8 bases. CDR1 KGHSH and CDR2 LQKENI come from the germline V gene. This CDR3 contains 16 residues. With 6 bases clipped from V and 0 bases from J, the junction kept 9 bases outside the gene matches. The CDR3 spells CASSLVTGEMNTEAFF. The CDR3, as DNA: TGTGCCAGCTCCCTGGTGACAGGGGAAATGAACACTGAAGCTTTCTTT.

The rearrangement joins TRBV6-2 or TRBV6-3 to TRBJ2-7; D gene ambiguous. The germline V gene has CDR1 MNHEY and CDR2 SVGEGT. The ends were cut back, 2 bases at V and 3 bases at J, with 8 bases in the middle. The CDR3 sequence is 13 residues long. As DNA, the CDR3 is TGTGCCAGCAGTTACGACAACCGCTACGAGCAGTACTTC. It codes for CASSYDNRYEQYF.

The chain uses TRBV5-1 and TRBJ2-3; D is unresolved. Germline values: CDR1 SGHRS, CDR2 YFSETQ. V dropped 0 bases and J dropped 0 bases, with 8 bases sitting between them. This CDR3 is 15 amino acids long. The CDR3 spells CASSLGQASTDTQYF. The CDR3 nucleotides read TGCGCCAGCAGCTTGGGGCAGGCTAGCACAGATACGCAGTATTTT.

The chain recombines TRBV28 with TRBJ1-2; D is uncertain. Trimming took 3 bases from V and 5 from J, leaving 13 bases between them. This CDR3 has 14 residues. Germline lookup yields CDR1 MDHEN and CDR2 SYDVKM. The CDR3: CASSLGGSVYGYTF. In DNA, the CDR3 is TGTGCCAGCAGTTTGGGTGGGTCGGTTTATGGCTACACCTTC.

The V and J genes are TRBV9 and TRBJ1-3; D is uncertain. Trimming shortened V by 3 bases and J by 0 bases, and 19 bases separated the two germline ends. This CDR3 contains 18 residues. Germline V CDR1 and CDR2: SGDLS, YYNGEE. CDR3 loop: CASSATRGRNLSGNTIYF. The CDR3 DNA reads TGTGCCAGCAGCGCGACCCGAGGACGGAACCTCTCTGGAAACACCATATATTTT.

The chain employs TRBV11-3 and TRBJ1-1; tentative D call: TRBD1 (5 bases). The CDR3 contains 13 residues. The V end lost 0 bases, the J end lost 8 bases, and 10 bases lay between the germline ends. Germline CDR1 SGHNT, CDR2 YENEEA. The CDR3 here is CASSLDRGAEAFF. The CDR3 DNA sequence: TGTGCCAGCAGCTTAGATAGAGGGGCCGAAGCTTTCTTT. Variable domain in full (rest from reference TRBV11-3 and TRBJ1-1): EAGVVQSPRYKIIEKKQPVAFWCNPISGHNTLYWYLQNLGQGPELLIRYENEEAVDDSQLPKDRFSAERLKGVDSTLKIQPAELGDSAVYLCASSLDRGAEAFFGQGTRLTVV.

The V gene is TRBV3-1 (or the pseudogene TRBV3-2), the J gene TRBJ2-4, with TRBD1 matching over 7 bases. The CDR3 is made up of 18 amino acids. CDR1 is LGHDT and CDR2 is YNNKEL in the germline V gene (reference sequence). J was trimmed by 6 bases and V by 3 bases; bases with no gene match: 17. The CDR3 DNA reads as TGTGCCAGCAGCCATTTTGGAGTATACACAGGGGCGTTAAACATTCAGTACTTC. Protein sequence: CASSHFGVYTGALNIQYF.